This T cell receptor beta chain was sequenced for a study of T cell responses to AZD1222 COVID-19 vaccine. Study-wide results and limits: Nearly half of the spike-specific TCRs reportedly recognize variant regions that carry no mutations. Just a handful of people given AZD1222 tested seropositive at baseline. Spike-specific TCR breadth and depth were elevated following two AZD1222 doses.

Notes on this clone: The antigen is undetermined.

V lost 11 bases, J lost 10 bases, and 21 bases lay in between. This CDR3 spans 14 amino acids. CDR1 is LNHDA, CDR2 SQIVND, per germline (reference sequence). Timing groups of about 4 and about 12 weeks for second doses were pooled. Sequencing used immunoSEQ multiplex PCR; TCRdb keeps in-frame clones, though not all of them. Among 150,000 to 200,000 clones listed, approximately 94% were seen once. The origin of this receptor is an adult who received the AZD1222 COVID-19 vaccine. The chain uses TRBV19 and TRBJ1-6, with D possibly being TRBD1 (5 bases). Sequenced material: peripheral blood, taken 28 days after the second AZD1222 dose. CDR3 in DNA: TGTGCCGTAGCGGCCAATCGGGGCGGCTCACCCCTCCACTTT. Its translation is CAVAANRGGSPLHF.